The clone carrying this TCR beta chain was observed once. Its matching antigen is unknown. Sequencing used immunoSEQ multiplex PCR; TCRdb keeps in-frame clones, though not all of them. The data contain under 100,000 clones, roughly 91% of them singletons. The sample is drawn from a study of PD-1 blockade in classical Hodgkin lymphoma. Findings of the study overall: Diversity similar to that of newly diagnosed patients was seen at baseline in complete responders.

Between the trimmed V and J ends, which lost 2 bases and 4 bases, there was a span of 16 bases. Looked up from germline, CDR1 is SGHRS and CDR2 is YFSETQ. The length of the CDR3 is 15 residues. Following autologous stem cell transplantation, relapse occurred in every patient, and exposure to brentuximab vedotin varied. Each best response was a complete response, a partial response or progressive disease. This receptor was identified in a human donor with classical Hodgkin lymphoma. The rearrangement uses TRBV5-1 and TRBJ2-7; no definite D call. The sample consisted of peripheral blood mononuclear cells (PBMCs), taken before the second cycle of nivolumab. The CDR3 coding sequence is TGCGCCAGCAGCTTTTCGCCTTTAAACGGGTACGAGCAGTACTTC. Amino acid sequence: CASSFSPLNGYEQYF. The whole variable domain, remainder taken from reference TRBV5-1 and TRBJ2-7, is KAGVTQTPRYLIKTRGQQVTLSCSPISGHRSVSWYQQTPGQGLQFLFEYFSETQRNKGNFPGRFSGRQFSNSRSEMNVSTLELGDSALYLCASSFSPLNGYEQYFGPGTRLTVT.